The clone carrying this T cell receptor (beta chain) was detected only once. Antigen specificity is unknown. A read error may explain this, as a much larger clone is one base away. The data originate from a study of molecular identifiers for immune sequencing clone quantification. The germline gives CDR1 SGHDT, CDR2 YYEEEE. The CDR3 length is 14 residues. V lost 0 bases, J lost 7 bases, and 14 bases lay in between. Naive CD8 libraries were made from about 20,000 to 1,000,000 sorted cells, and they used 10%, 30% or 50% RNA. As CD8+CD4-CCR7+CD45RA+ cells, naive CD8 T cells were sorted. Generation of bulk TCR libraries relied on previously described methods and listed TCR primers. Each CDR3 protein gets one entry after TCRdb re-called the PCR reads with MiXCR. This repertoire shows around 100,000 distinct CDR3 sequences, around 33% found once; its top ten account for 4% to 5%. Findings and caveats of the study: Spiked Jurkat TCR RNA equivalent to one cell reportedly surfaced among roughly 1 million naive cells.

The receptor's source is a human donor in good health. Some libraries in this study had Jurkat cell RNA spiked in. V gene TRBV5-6 combines with J gene TRBJ2-7; TRBD2 might be the D (6 bases). What was sequenced was naive CD8+ T cells from blood, with Jurkat cell RNA spiked in. Stated subset: FACS-sorted CD8+CD4-CCR7+CD45RA+ naive T cells. CDR3 sequence: CASSLGRASCEQYF. Here the CDR3 DNA reads TGTGCCAGCAGCTTGGGGAGGGCCTCTTGTGAGCAGTACTTC.